A selection of T cell receptor beta chains follows, all from one sample in a study of shared clonotypes between healthy human individuals. Using immunoSEQ multiplex PCR, the repertoire was profiled, and TCRdb retains in-frame clones only, with some absent. The data hold over 2 million clones, with just under 95% observed a single time. Sequenced input: naive CD8+ T cells sorted from blood. The source of these receptors is a man between 18 and 29 years old in good health. CDR3s include the opening cysteine and the closing phenylalanine or tryptophan. D genes are given only for firm matches.

>TRBV6-5|NA|16|TRBJ2-7
CASSYSSPGLGDEQYF
>TRBV11-2|NA|15|TRBJ2-3
CASSPEAIGADTQYF
>TRBV7-6|NA|13|TRBJ1-1
CASSLAVGTEAFF
>TRBV7-9|NA|13|TRBJ1-5
CASSLTVDQPQHF
>TRBV4-3|TRBD2|16|TRBJ2-1
CASSPGLAGDFHEQFF
>TRBV5-6|TRBD1|13|TRBJ2-3
CASSLPGGDTQYF
>TRBV11-3|NA|14|TRBJ2-3
CASSPSLRTDTQYF
>TRBV7-8|NA|15|TRBJ2-7
CASSLGLDRSYEQYF
>TRBV4-3|TRBD1|17|TRBJ2-1
CASSLLPGQGADNEQFF
>TRBV4-1|NA|16|TRBJ2-1
CASSQDPASSYNEQFF
>TRBV28|NA|13|TRBJ1-1
CASSLGRVTEAFF
>TRBV2|NA|15|TRBJ1-5
CASSDGEQINQPQHF
>TRBV9|NA|12|TRBJ2-5
CASSTGPETQYF
>TRBV19|NA|15|TRBJ2-7
CASSIRWGTAYEQYF
>TRBV9|NA|16|TRBJ2-5
CASSVLGEGAIETQYF
>TRBV4-3|NA|16|TRBJ2-3
CASSQDYGTSGDTQYF
>TRBV6-5|NA|12|TRBJ2-6
CASSSGANVLTF
>TRBV6-5|NA|15|TRBJ1-1
CASSYLSSGDTEAFF
>TRBV4-2|NA|21|TRBJ2-1
CASSQVLSGGSGSYNYNEQFF
>TRBV5-8|TRBD1|15|TRBJ1-3
CASSMAGTGRDTIYF
>TRBV19|TRBD2|17|TRBJ2-1
CASSIDQLAGGYNEQFF
>TRBV5-1|TRBD1|16|TRBJ2-3
CASSLGGTGVQDTQYF
>TRBV9|NA|14|TRBJ2-7
CASSLGGLDYEQYF
>TRBV6-5|TRBD1|13|TRBJ1-1
CASSQTGGGEAFF